Sequencing of this T cell receptor (beta chain) was carried out in a study of neurological immune-mediated disorders. The sample holds many counts of this clonotype. CDR3 length equals 14 residues. Trimming took 5 bases from V and 5 from J, leaving 16 bases between them. Germline CDR1 and CDR2: SGHAT and FQNNGV. Healthy controls were blood bank volunteers in Maryland, USA. The cDNA was produced through 5'RACE with 10-nucleotide random UMIs. Every sequencing run generated in excess of 180 million TCR-beta sequences. These sequences covered 15-18 subjects. TCRdb reprocessed the 5' RACE reads with MiXCR, giving one entry per CDR3 protein. Altogether some 30,000 distinct CDR3 sequences are present, about 15% being singletons, with the ten largest covering 27%.

Sequencing was done on a sample of PBMCs. This TCR derives from a man between 70 and 80 years old in good health. This rearrangement joins TRBV11-2 to TRBJ2-7; D remains unclear. CDR3 bases: TGTGCCAGCAGCGAAAGGGATAATTCGGACGAGCAGTACTTC. This gives the protein CASSERDNSDEQYF.